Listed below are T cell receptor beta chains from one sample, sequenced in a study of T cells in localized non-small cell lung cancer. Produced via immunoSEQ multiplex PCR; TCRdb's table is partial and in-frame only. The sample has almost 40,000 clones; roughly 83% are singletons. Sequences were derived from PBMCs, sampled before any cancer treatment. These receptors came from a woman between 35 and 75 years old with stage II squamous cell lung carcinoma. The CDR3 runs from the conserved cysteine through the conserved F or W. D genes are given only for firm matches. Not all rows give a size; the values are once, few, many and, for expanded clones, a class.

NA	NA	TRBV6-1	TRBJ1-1	CASSAKEATNTEAFF	TGTGCCAGCAGTGCGAAGGAGGCAACGAACACTGAAGCTTTCTTT
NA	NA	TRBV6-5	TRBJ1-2	CASSYRTNYGYTF	TGTGCCAGCAGTTATAGGACGAACTATGGCTACACCTTC
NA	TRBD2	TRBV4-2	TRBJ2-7	CASSPRTSGAGDSYEQYF	TGTGCCAGCAGCCCGAGGACTAGCGGGGCTGGGGACTCCTACGAGCAGTACTTC
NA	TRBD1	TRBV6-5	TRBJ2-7	CASRQGSSYEQYF	TGTGCCAGCCGACAGGGGAGCTCCTACGAGCAGTACTTC
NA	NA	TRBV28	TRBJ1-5	CASSSDIFLKRNQPQHF	TGTGCCAGCAGTTCAGACATCTTCCTTAAGCGCAATCAGCCCCAGCATTTT
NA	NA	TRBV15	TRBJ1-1	CATGGYTAGNTEAFF	TGTGCCACCGGGGGGTACACCGCAGGGAACACTGAAGCTTTCTTT
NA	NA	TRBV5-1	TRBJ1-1	CASSLEPAGGVTEAFF	TGCGCCAGCAGCTTGGAACCAGCCGGGGGGGTGACTGAAGCTTTCTTT
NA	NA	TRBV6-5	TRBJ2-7	CASRPSYGTLYEQYF	TGTGCCAGCAGGCCCAGCTACGGGACCCTGTACGAGCAGTACTTC
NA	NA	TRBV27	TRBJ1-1	CASSPKGNTEAFF	TGTGCCAGCAGCCCGAAGGGGAACACTGAAGCTTTCTTT
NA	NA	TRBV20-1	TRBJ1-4	CSAPSREKLFF	TGCAGTGCCCCCTCGAGGGAAAAACTGTTTTTT
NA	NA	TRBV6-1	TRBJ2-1	CASSVFSDLGEQFF	TGTGCCAGCAGTGTATTCTCTGATTTGGGTGAGCAGTTCTTC
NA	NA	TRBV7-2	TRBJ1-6	CASSHPSSYNSPLHF	TGTGCCAGCAGCCACCCGAGCTCCTATAATTCACCCCTCCACTTT
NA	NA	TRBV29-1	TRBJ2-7	CSVSEKSDEQYF	TGCAGCGTCTCAGAGAAGTCGGACGAGCAGTACTTC
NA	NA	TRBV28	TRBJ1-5	CASSFGVYSNQPQHF	TGTGCCAGCAGTTTTGGGGTTTATAGCAATCAGCCCCAGCATTTT
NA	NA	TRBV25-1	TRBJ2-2	CASKQGNTGELFF	TGTGCCAGCAAACAGGGGAACACCGGGGAGCTGTTTTTT
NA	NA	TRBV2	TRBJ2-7	CASSETHSYEQYF	TGTGCCAGCAGTGAAACGCATTCCTACGAGCAGTACTTC
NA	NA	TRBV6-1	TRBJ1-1	CASNSQGINTEAFF	TGTGCCAGCAACAGTCAGGGAATTAACACTGAAGCTTTCTTT
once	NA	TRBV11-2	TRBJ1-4	CASSLAPGGTNEKLFF	TGTGCCAGCAGCTTAGCCCCCGGGGGCACTAATGAAAAACTGTTTTTT
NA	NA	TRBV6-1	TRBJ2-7	CASSERAGESYEQYF	TGTGCCAGCAGTGAAAGGGCAGGGGAATCCTACGAGCAGTACTTC
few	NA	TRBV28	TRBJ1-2	CASSTRRIHVTYGYTF	TGTGCCAGCAGTACCCGACGGATTCATGTCACCTATGGCTACACCTTC
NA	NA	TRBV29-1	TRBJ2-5	CSVDAQETQYF	TGCAGCGTTGACGCCCAAGAGACCCAGTACTTC
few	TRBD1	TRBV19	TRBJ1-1	CASSTTGYTEAFF	TGTGCCAGTAGTACGACAGGGTACACTGAAGCTTTCTTT
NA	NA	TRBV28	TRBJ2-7	CASRPQVPSYEQYF	TGTGCCAGCAGGCCACAAGTACCCTCCTACGAGCAGTACTTC
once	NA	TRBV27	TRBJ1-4	CASSLENSLGKLFF	TGTGCCAGCAGTTTAGAGAACAGTTTGGGGAAACTGTTTTTT
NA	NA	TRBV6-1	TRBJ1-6	CASSEDPNSPLHF	TGTGCCAGCAGTGAGGACCCTAATTCACCCCTCCACTTT
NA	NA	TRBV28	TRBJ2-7	CASSALGVQYF	TGTGCCAGCAGTGCACTAGGAGTGCAGTACTTC
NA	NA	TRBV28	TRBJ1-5	CASSFSPRGNQPQHF	TGTGCCAGCAGTTTTAGCCCTCGGGGGAATCAGCCCCAGCATTTT
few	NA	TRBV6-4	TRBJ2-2	CASSEWHNTGELFF	TGTGCCAGCAGTGAATGGCATAACACCGGGGAGCTGTTTTTT